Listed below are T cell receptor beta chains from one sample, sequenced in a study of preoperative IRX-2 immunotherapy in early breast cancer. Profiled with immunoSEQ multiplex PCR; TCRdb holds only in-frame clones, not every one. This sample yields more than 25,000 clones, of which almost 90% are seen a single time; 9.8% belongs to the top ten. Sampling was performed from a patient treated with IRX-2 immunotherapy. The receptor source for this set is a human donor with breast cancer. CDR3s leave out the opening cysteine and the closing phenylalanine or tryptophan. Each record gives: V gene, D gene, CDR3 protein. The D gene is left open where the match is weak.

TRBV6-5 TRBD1 ASSLTRGQKTQY
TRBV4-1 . ASSQARNEKLF
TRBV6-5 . AVLDTNTEAF
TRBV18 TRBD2 ASSPQPSGSQATQY
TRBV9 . ASSVAGEEGYT
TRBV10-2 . ASGDNEAF
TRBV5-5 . ASSLLTNEKLF
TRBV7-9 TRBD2 ASSRGLAYQETQY
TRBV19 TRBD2 ASSIDHGGTSGANVLT
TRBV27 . ASSFITGTNTGELF
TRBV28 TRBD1 ASSPGQGPYEQY
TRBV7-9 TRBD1 ASSSARTGGLLSSNEQF
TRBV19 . ASSIVRQGRNEQY
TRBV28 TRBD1 ASSLRDRGPEETQY
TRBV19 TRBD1 ASSIVGGQGLNTEAF
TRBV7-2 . ASSLAQVHEQF
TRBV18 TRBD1 ASSPTGTGNVHEQF
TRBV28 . ATGKGRNYGYT
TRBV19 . ASSIAGGDPYEQY
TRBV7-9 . ASSLVLGGAVSAF
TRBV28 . ASRRQGITTNEKLF
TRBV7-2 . ASSLGTGYNSPLH
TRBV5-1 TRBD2 ASSSPAGRQETQY
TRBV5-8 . ASSLGQGHTDTQY
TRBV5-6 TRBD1 ASSAGQGTYGYT
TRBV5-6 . ASSFGGAADTQY
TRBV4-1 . ASSQALAIDTQY
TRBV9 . ASSVVLAKDGELF
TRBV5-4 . ASSRLVVASYNEQF
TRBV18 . ASSRRQGGALTRSNTGELF
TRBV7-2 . ATAQGGYGYT
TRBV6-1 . ASRPMTSTDTQY
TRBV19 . ASSIRRISGANVLT
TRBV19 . ASSEINEKLF
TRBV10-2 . ASGVWIRYEQY
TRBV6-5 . ASSSDYNSPLH
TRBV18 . ASSISRGTDTQY
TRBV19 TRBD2 ASRISSGSFEQY
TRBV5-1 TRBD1 ASSADRPGGF
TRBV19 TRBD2 ASSIDLEIAGLGDTQY
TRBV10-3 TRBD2 AISESGSGRGFEQF
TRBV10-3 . AISGDGFYGYT
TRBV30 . AWTPRVNSPLH
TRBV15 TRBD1 ATSRGRDRGEADQPQH
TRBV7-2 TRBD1 ASSPGQGYNSPLH
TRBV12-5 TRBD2 ASGLGLAGESDTQY
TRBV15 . ATSREDRKETQY
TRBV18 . ASSPLSGRGGDTQY
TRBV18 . ASSPPGGEEY
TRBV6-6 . ASSPGQNTEAF
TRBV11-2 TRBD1 ASDRDAEQY
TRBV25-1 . ASSESWGSYGYT